A single sample gave rise to the 32 T cell receptor beta chains below, sequenced in a study of shared clonotypes between healthy human individuals. Produced via immunoSEQ multiplex PCR; TCRdb's table is partial and in-frame only. Here the sample spans some 1,100,000 clones, 75% to 80% being singletons. Input material: memory CD4+ T cells from PBMCs. Noted subset: CD45RA-negative fraction. The receptors derive from a man aged 18 to 29 in good health. Some clones in this sample may be carry-over from other donors' samples.

This chain connects TRBV7-2 to TRBJ2-3; 11 nucleotides match TRBD2. This CDR3 spans 18 amino acids. Germline V gene lookup returns CDR1 SGHTA and CDR2 FQGNSA. Trimming cost V 1 base and J 3 bases; bases outside gene matches: 9. The CDR3 protein is CASSLDPPSGGWTDTQYF. The DNA for the CDR3 is TGTGCCAGCAGCTTAGACCCTCCTAGCGGGGGGTGGACAGATACGCAGTATTTT.

This clone was found a few times. The J gene is TRBJ1-3, the V gene TRBV5-6, with TRBD1 matching 8 bases. Trimming at V came to 5 bases and at J to 4 bases, leaving 8 bases not matched to a gene. Germline assignment: CDR1 SGHDT and CDR2 YYEEEE. This CDR3 comprises 15 residues. The DNA of the CDR3 is TGTGCCAGCAGACACGGACAGGGATGGGGAAACACCATATATTTT. This sequence encodes CASRHGQGWGNTIYF.

The chain combines TRBV5-1 with TRBJ2-2; D remains unclear. Between the trimmed V and J ends, which lost 7 bases and 6 bases, there was a span of 13 bases. This CDR3 contains 13 residues. The germline gives CDR1 SGHRS, CDR2 YFSETQ. The CDR3 region has the DNA TGCGCCAGCGGAATGGGGTCGGCCGGGGAGCTGTTTTTT. Its protein is CASGMGSAGELFF.

The sample holds one count of this clone. The V call is TRBV29-1, the J call TRBJ2-3, with D possibly matching TRBD2 (6 bases). The germline V gene has CDR1 SQVTM and CDR2 ANQGSEA. Trimming left V 3 bases short and J 0 bases short, with 10 bases between. The length of the CDR3 is 14 residues. The CDR3 DNA reads TGCAGCGTTGACGGGGGTGGGAGCACAGATACGCAGTATTTT. It translates to CSVDGGGSTDTQYF.

The chain has TRBV4-1 and TRBJ1-3; the D is unclear. With 7 bases removed from V and 3 bases from J, the gap between germline ends came to 16 bases. The CDR3 is 15 amino acids. Per the germline V gene, CDR1 is MGHRA and CDR2 is YSYEKL. The CDR3 protein is CASKRFQADGNTIYF. The DNA of the CDR3 is TGCGCCAGCAAACGGTTTCAGGCAGATGGAAACACCATATATTTT.

The chain joins TRBV27 to TRBJ2-5; D is perhaps TRBD1 (5 bases). Judging by the DNA end, TRBJ2-7 fits better; the J call may be wrong. Germline loops: CDR1 MNHEY, CDR2 SMNVEV (reference sequence). CDR3 length equals 15 residues. CDR3 loop: CASSPNPGIFYEQYF. The CDR3 DNA sequence: TGTGCCAGCAGTCCAAACCCAGGGATATTCTACGAGCAGTACTTC.

The rearrangement joins TRBV30 to TRBJ2-2, with D possibly matching TRBD2 (5 bases). The V gene's germline CDR1 is GTSNPN and CDR2 SVGIG (reference sequence). CDR3 length equals 14 residues. V was clipped by 0 bases and J by 3 bases, with 8 bases between them. Here the CDR3 DNA reads TGTGCCTGGAGTGTAGGGAGCTACACCGGGGAGCTGTTTTTT. It specifies CAWSVGSYTGELFF.

The chain carries TRBV19 and TRBJ2-1; tentatively, D is TRBD2 (5 bases). Germline V lookup: CDR1 LNHDA, CDR2 SQIVND (reference sequence). CDR3 size: 13 residues. V was shortened by 9 bases and J by 2 bases, with 11 bases between the two germline ends. The CDR3 loop is CASISATYNEQFF. In DNA form, the CDR3 reads TGTGCCAGCATTAGCGCGACCTACAATGAGCAGTTCTTC.

The chain joins TRBV2 to TRBJ2-5, with 7 nucleotides matching TRBD1. CDR1 is SNHLY and CDR2 is FYNNEI in the germline V gene. V trimming: 7 bases; J trimming: 3 bases; junction bases outside the gene matches: 8. The CDR3 totals 14 residues. CDR3 sequence (DNA): TGTGCCAGCAATACACAGGGGCGTGAAGAGACCCAGTACTTC. Encoded protein: CASNTQGREETQYF.

This chain joins TRBV29-1 and TRBJ2-7; D may match TRBD1 or TRBD2 (5 bases each). Between the trimmed V and J ends, which lost 0 bases and 0 bases, there was a span of 15 bases. Germline V gene data show CDR1 as SQVTM and CDR2 as ANQGSEA. This CDR3 is built from 16 residues. CDR3 sequence reads: CSVEEFGPGSSYEQYF. The CDR3 region has the DNA TGCAGCGTTGAAGAATTCGGACCAGGGAGCTCCTACGAGCAGTACTTC.

V and J are TRBV25-1 and TRBJ2-5; 12 bases map to TRBD2. The CDR3 consists of 17 residues. The V and J ends lost 5 bases and 3 bases, in that order; junction bases with no gene match: 10. The germline gives CDR1 MGHDK, CDR2 SYGVNS. CDR3 coding DNA: TGTGCCAGCAGTAAATCAATGGGACTAGCGGGCAAAGAGACCCAGTACTTC. Amino acids: CASSKSMGLAGKETQYF.

This clone was counted only a few times. This chain connects TRBV14 to TRBJ2-4; D possibly corresponds to TRBD2 (5 bases). This CDR3 contains 15 residues. CDR1 is SGHDN, CDR2 FVKESK, per germline. Deletions cut 2 bases from V and 11 bases from J, with 19 bases between. As DNA, the CDR3 is TGTGCCAGCAGCCAATCTTCGGGAACGCAGCGTCTTCAGTACTTC. Protein sequence: CASSQSSGTQRLQYF. Together with reference TRBV14 and TRBJ2-4, the CDR3 gives the full variable domain: EAGVTQFPSHSVIEKGQTVTLRCDPISGHDNLYWYRRVMGKEIKFLLHFVKESKQDESGMPNNRFLAERTGGTYSTLKVQPAELEDSGVYFCASSQSSGTQRLQYFGAGTRLSVL.

DNA for the CDR3: TGTGCCAGCAGCCCCCGGGCCGACACAAGCATTCAGTACTTC. Protein: CASSPRADTSIQYF. The gene calls are TRBV7-2 and TRBJ2-4; unclear D gene. The CDR3 has 14 amino acids. Germline V gene sequence: CDR1 SGHTA, CDR2 FQGNSA. V gave up 5 bases and J gave up 9 bases, with 17 bases separating them.

This rearrangement joins TRBV29-1 to TRBJ2-3; D unclear. This CDR3 region has 13 residues. V was pared by 2 bases and J by 1 base, with 7 bases between. CDR1 is SQVTM and CDR2 is ANQGSEA in the germline V gene. The CDR3 protein is CSVESPGTDTQYF. For the CDR3, the DNA is TGCAGCGTTGAATCACCAGGCACAGATACGCAGTATTTT.

This clone is a singleton in its sample. The chain employs TRBV15 and TRBJ2-1, with TRBD2 as a possible D gene (5 bases). V lost 0 bases and J lost 5, with 11 bases in between. The CDR3 sequence is 15 residues long. The germline CDR1 and CDR2 sequences are LNHNV and YYDKDF (reference sequence). CDR3 nucleotide sequence: TGTGCCACCAGCAGAGATAGGACTGTCAACAATGAGCAGTTCTTC. Its translation: CATSRDRTVNNEQFF.

The V gene is TRBV11-2, the J gene TRBJ1-2, with unresolved D. The CDR3 covers 13 residues. V dropped 4 bases and J dropped 8 bases, with 14 bases sitting between them. Germline loops: CDR1 SGHAT, CDR2 FQNNGV. CDR3 coding DNA: TGTGCCAGCAGCTCAATCAGGAATCCGGGCTACACCTTC. This translates into CASSSIRNPGYTF. The full variable domain, in which reference TRBV11-2 and TRBJ1-2 provide the parts outside the CDR3, is EAGVAQSPRYKIIEKRQSVAFWCNPISGHATLYWYQQILGQGPKLLIQFQNNGVVDDSQLPKDRFSAERLKGVDSTLKIQPAKLEDSAVYLCASSSIRNPGYTFGSGTRLTVV.

This chain uses TRBV19 with TRBJ2-1, with 11 positions matching TRBD1. Germline CDR1 is LNHDA and CDR2 is SQIVND (reference sequence). The CDR3 is 20 amino acids. The junction had 16 bases not matched to a gene; V was cut back by 6 bases and J by 0 bases. The CDR3 region has the DNA TGTGCCAGTAGCCGAAAAGGACAGGGGGCAGCCCCTAGCTCCTACAATGAGCAGTTCTTC. Translated, it gives CASSRKGQGAAPSSYNEQFF.

The chain couples TRBV10-3 to TRBJ1-1; D is unresolved. The CDR3 runs 13 residues. CDR1 is ENHRY and CDR2 is SYGVKD in the germline V gene. The V and J ends lost 3 bases and 0 bases respectively, with 5 bases between them. The CDR3: CAISENMNTEAFF. For the CDR3, the DNA is TGTGCCATCAGTGAAAATATGAACACTGAAGCTTTCTTT.

V gene TRBV28 combines with J gene TRBJ1-1, with D unresolved. The germline gives CDR1 MDHEN, CDR2 SYDVKM. V dropped 2 bases and J dropped 6 bases, with 13 bases sitting between them. The CDR3 spans 14 residues. The CDR3 sequence: CASSLPHRTSEAFF. CDR3 DNA: TGTGCCAGCAGTTTACCCCACCGAACTTCTGAAGCTTTCTTT.

With regard to this clone: Possible read error: a much larger clone is one base away. The sample contains more than one DNA sequence encoding this CDR3. V usage is TRBV28 and J usage is TRBJ2-5; D is unresolved. Looked up from germline, CDR1 is MDHEN and CDR2 is SYDVKM. Trimming took 5 bases from V and 2 from J, leaving 3 bases between them. CDR3 size: 11 residues. CDR3 nucleotide sequence: TGTGCCAGCAGTCCTCAAGAGACCCAGTACTTC. It is translated as CASSPQETQYF.

V and J are TRBV6-1 and TRBJ2-7, with TRBD2 matching 15 bases. The CDR3 runs to 13 residues. The trim removed 8 bases at V and 5 bases at J, leaving 1 base unmatched. Per the germline V gene, CDR1 is MNHNS and CDR2 is SASEGT. The CDR3 bases are TGTGCCAGCGGACTAGCGGGAGGGAACGAGCAGTACTTC. This codes for CASGLAGGNEQYF.

The rearrangement links TRBV7-9 to TRBJ2-7; 7 bases map to TRBD2. Germline V gene data show CDR1 as SEHNR and CDR2 as FQNEAQ (reference sequence). The CDR3 extends over 15 amino acids. The junction had 7 bases not matched to a gene; V was cut back by 2 bases and J by 3 bases. The CDR3 protein is CASSLIQRGLYEQYF. The CDR3 coding sequence is TGTGCCAGCAGCTTAATTCAGCGGGGACTCTACGAGCAGTACTTC.

This clone occurred once. V is TRBV2 and J is TRBJ2-7; possibly TRBD1 for D (5 bases). V gave up 4 bases and J gave up 2 bases, with 12 bases separating them. Germline-derived CDR1 and CDR2 are SNHLY and FYNNEI. The CDR3 consists of 14 residues. The CDR3 loop is CASSVNRITYEQYF. CDR3 nucleotide sequence: TGTGCCAGCAGTGTTAACAGGATAACCTACGAGCAGTACTTC.

The CDR3 protein is CASSIQGPNTEAFF. CDR3 bases: TGTGCCAGTAGTATCCAGGGGCCGAACACTGAAGCTTTCTTT. V and J are TRBV19 and TRBJ1-1; D perhaps matches TRBD1 (6 bases). V lost 3 bases, J lost 1 base, and 9 bases lay in between. The germline V gene has CDR1 LNHDA and CDR2 SQIVND (reference sequence). The CDR3 spans 14 residues.

The CDR3: CAWSVGQGAHEQYF. The CDR3 nucleotides read TGTGCCTGGAGTGTGGGACAGGGGGCCCACGAGCAGTACTTC. This chain uses TRBV30 with TRBJ2-7; TRBD1 agrees at 12 bases. This CDR3 contains 14 residues. CDR1 and CDR2 (germline): GTSNPN, SVGIG (reference sequence). V was pared by 0 bases and J by 5 bases, with 2 bases of the junction left unmatched.

In this sample, this clone turned up once. CDR3 loop: CASGRQGRSAFF. The CDR3, as DNA: TGTGCCAGCGGGAGACAGGGCCGTAGCGCTTTCTTT. The chain joins TRBV28 to TRBJ1-1; 7 bases align to TRBD1. The germline V gene has CDR1 MDHEN and CDR2 SYDVKM. There are 12 residues in the CDR3. V lost 8 bases and J lost 11; bases outside the gene matches: 11.

The J gene is TRBJ2-3, the V gene TRBV10-3; 8 bases align to TRBD1. The CDR3 sequence is 14 residues long. In germline, CDR1 is ENHRY, CDR2 SYGVKD. Trimming removed 6 bases from V and 6 bases from J; junction bases left unmatched: 8. The CDR3 DNA reads TGTGCCATCAGCCGGGACAGGCAAGGGGATACGCAGTATTTT. This encodes CAISRDRQGDTQYF.

The chain links TRBV30 to TRBJ1-2, with 9 bases identical to TRBD1. The V gene end was trimmed by 5 bases and the J gene end by 8 bases; junction bases not matched to a gene: 6. The CDR3 sequence is 12 residues long. From germline, CDR1 is GTSNPN and CDR2 SVGIG (reference sequence). The CDR3 DNA is TGTGCCTGGGGCCACAGGGGGCAAGGCTACACCTTC. This translates into CAWGHRGQGYTF.

Worth noting for this clone: The same CDR3 can be traced to other DNA sequences in this sample. The genes are TRBV5-1 and TRBJ1-5; the match to TRBD1 covers 9 bases. The CDR3 runs 15 residues. The junction had 2 bases not matched to a gene; V was cut back by 2 bases and J by 2 bases. Germline V gene lookup returns CDR1 SGHRS and CDR2 YFSETQ. The CDR3, as DNA: TGCGCCAGCAGCTTAACAGGGGGCGGCAATCAGCCCCAGCATTTT. This encodes CASSLTGGGNQPQHF.

The chain carries TRBV28 and TRBJ2-7; D tentatively reads TRBD1 or TRBD2 (5 bases each). This CDR3 region has 17 residues. The V and J ends lost 3 bases and 1 base respectively, with 19 bases between them. The germline V gene encodes CDR1 MDHEN and CDR2 SYDVKM. Here the CDR3 DNA reads TGTGCCAGCAGTTTTGGACCCTTTGAGAGGGGATCCTACGAGCAGTACTTC. Translated: CASSFGPFERGSYEQYF.

This rearrangement joins TRBV6-5 to TRBJ2-4, with D possibly TRBD2 on 6 matching bases. V shed 2 bases and J shed 1 base, with 6 bases lying between them. Germline V gene lookup returns CDR1 MNHEY and CDR2 SVGAGI. The CDR3 is 14 residues long. This CDR3 reads CASSYGRAKNIQYF. CDR3 DNA sequence: TGTGCCAGCAGTTACGGGAGGGCCAAAAACATTCAGTACTTC.

The chain links TRBV7-2 to TRBJ2-7, with D tentatively TRBD1 (5 bases). The V and J ends lost 2 bases and 1 base respectively, with 12 bases between them. There are 15 residues in the CDR3. Germline V gene data show CDR1 as SGHTA and CDR2 as FQGNSA. CDR3 amino acids: CASSLLGPGSYEQYF. The DNA for the CDR3 is TGTGCCAGCAGCTTACTCGGGCCAGGGTCCTACGAGCAGTACTTC.